A single sample gave rise to the 10 T cell receptor beta chains below, sequenced in a study of blood T cell repertoires in COVID-19. The repertoire was sequenced with immunoSEQ multiplex PCR; TCRdb's copy has only in-frame clones and lacks some. Counted here are approximately 290,000 clones, roughly four fifths occurring once; the ten biggest clones make up 15% to 19%. The specimen sequenced was peripheral blood. These receptors all stem from a person aged 70 to 85 with COVID-19, enrolled during active disease.

J is TRBJ2-5 and V is TRBV19, with TRBD1 matching 7 bases. Germline assignment: CDR1 LNHDA and CDR2 SQIVND (reference sequence). The V and J ends lost 5 bases and 1 base, in that order; junction bases with no gene match: 7. CDR3 length: 15 amino acids. The CDR3 is CASSLQGSSQETQYF. The CDR3 DNA sequence: TGTGCCAGTAGTCTACAGGGGAGTAGCCAAGAGACCCAGTACTTC.

The chain uses TRBV27 and TRBJ2-1; 8 bases line up with TRBD1. The CDR3 runs 16 residues. Per the germline V gene, CDR1 is MNHEY and CDR2 is SMNVEV (reference sequence). The V segment lost 6 bases and the J segment 4 bases; nucleotides outside the gene matches: 11. CDR3 region: CASRDLGQVGYNEQFF. CDR3 nucleotide sequence: TGTGCCAGCAGAGACCTGGGACAGGTGGGTTACAATGAGCAGTTCTTC.

The V call is TRBV6-6, the J call TRBJ1-1; tentatively, D is TRBD1 (6 bases). Trimming removed 6 bases from V and 4 bases from J, with 15 bases in between. The CDR3 consists of 14 residues. Looked up from germline, CDR1 is MNHNY and CDR2 is SVGAGI (reference sequence). The DNA for the CDR3 is TGTGCCAGCAGCTATCCGGACAGCATCACTGAAGCTTTCTTT. It is translated as CASSYPDSITEAFF.

This clone is a singleton in its sample. The rearrangement uses TRBV14 and TRBJ2-2, with D tentatively TRBD1 (5 bases). The germline V gene encodes CDR1 SGHDN and CDR2 FVKESK. This CDR3 spans 15 amino acids. The V and J ends lost 3 bases and 4 bases respectively, with 12 bases between them. The CDR3 protein is CASSQRQTGTGELFF. CDR3 nucleotides: TGTGCCAGCAGCCAGCGACAAACAGGCACCGGGGAGCTGTTTTTT.

This chain links TRBV7-2 with TRBJ1-1; 7 nucleotides line up with TRBD1. CDR1 is SGHTA and CDR2 is FQGNSA in the germline V gene. There are 14 residues in the CDR3. J was trimmed by 10 bases and V by 2 bases; bases with no gene match: 10. The CDR3 sequence: CASSLRRTGSLAFF. The DNA of the CDR3 is TGTGCCAGCAGCTTAAGGCGGACAGGATCTTTAGCTTTCTTT.

The chain is built from TRBV6-2 or TRBV6-3 and TRBJ2-3, with 7 bases aligning to TRBD1. This CDR3 has 16 residues. Germline V gives CDR1 MNHEY, CDR2 SVGEGT. The trim removed 2 bases at V and 4 bases at J, leaving 9 bases unmatched. DNA for the CDR3: TGTGCCAGCAGTTACGGCCTCAGGGGGTTGGCAGATACGCAGTATTTT. This sequence encodes CASSYGLRGLADTQYF.

The chain links TRBV9 to TRBJ1-6; no clear D. Germline CDR1 SGDLS, CDR2 YYNGEE. CDR3 length equals 12 residues. Between the trimmed V and J ends, which lost 0 bases and 8 bases, there was a span of 3 bases. The CDR3 loop is CASSVVDSPLHF. The CDR3 DNA sequence: TGTGCCAGCAGCGTAGTAGATTCACCCCTCCACTTT. Combining the CDR3 with reference TRBV9 and TRBJ1-6 gives the whole variable domain DSGVTQTPKHLITATGQRVTLRCSPRSGDLSVYWYQQSLDQGLQFLIQYYNGEERAKGNILERFSAQQFPDLHSELNLSSLELGDSALYFCASSVVDSPLHFGNGTRLTVT.

V and J are TRBV27 and TRBJ1-5; 7 bases align to TRBD1. The CDR3 has 16 amino acids. CDR1 is MNHEY and CDR2 is SMNVEV in the germline V gene (reference sequence). V trimming: 0 bases; J trimming: 0 bases; junction bases outside the gene matches: 2. The CDR3 sequence: CASSLSGTDSNQPQHF. The CDR3 DNA follows: TGTGCCAGCAGTTTATCGGGGACAGATAGCAATCAGCCCCAGCATTTT.

V is TRBV5-4 and J is TRBJ1-2, with TRBD1 matching 9 bases. Trimming at V came to 2 bases and at J to 3 bases, leaving 2 bases not matched to a gene. CDR1 is SGHNT, CDR2 YYREEE, per germline (reference sequence). CDR3 size: 14 residues. This CDR3 reads CASSFRTGDYGYTF. The CDR3 nucleotides are TGTGCCAGCAGCTTCAGGACAGGGGACTATGGCTACACCTTC.

This clone has more than one count but fewer than ten. V is TRBV7-9 and J is TRBJ2-5; tentatively, D is TRBD2 (6 bases). Trimming stripped 5 bases from V and 5 bases from J, with 9 bases between. Per the germline V gene, CDR1 is SEHNR and CDR2 is FQNEAQ (reference sequence). The CDR3 sequence is 12 residues long. This chain's CDR3 is CASSDGGETQYF. In DNA, the CDR3 is TGTGCCAGCAGCGACGGAGGGGAGACCCAGTACTTC.